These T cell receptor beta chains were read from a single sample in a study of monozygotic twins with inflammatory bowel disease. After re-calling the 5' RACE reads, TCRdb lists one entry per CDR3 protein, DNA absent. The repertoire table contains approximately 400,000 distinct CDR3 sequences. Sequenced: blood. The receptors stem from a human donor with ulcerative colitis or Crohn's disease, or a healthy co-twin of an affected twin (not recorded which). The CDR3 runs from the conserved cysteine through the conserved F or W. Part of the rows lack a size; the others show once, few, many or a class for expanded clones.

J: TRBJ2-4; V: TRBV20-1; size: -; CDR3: CSAIQTIQGNIQYF
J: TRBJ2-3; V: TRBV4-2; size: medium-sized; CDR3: CASSPAAGGSTDTQYF
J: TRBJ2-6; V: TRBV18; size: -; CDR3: CASSLAQGPIDAGANVLTF
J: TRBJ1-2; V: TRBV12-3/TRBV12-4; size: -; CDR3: CASSLPPGRVVYGYTF
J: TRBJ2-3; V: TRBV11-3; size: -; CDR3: CASSLNPTSGGRVFTDTQYF
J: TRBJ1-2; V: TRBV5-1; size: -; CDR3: CASSLVGYPNYGYTF
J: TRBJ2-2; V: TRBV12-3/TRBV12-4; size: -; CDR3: CASCGGPGFTGELFF
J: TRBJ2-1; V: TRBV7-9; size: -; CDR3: CASSFGGDTYNEQFF
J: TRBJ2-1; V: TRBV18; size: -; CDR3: CASSHAQTGPLQFF
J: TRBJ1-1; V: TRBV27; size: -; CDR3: CASTLPGRFAEAFF
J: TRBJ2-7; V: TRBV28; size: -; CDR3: CASSLWQEQYF
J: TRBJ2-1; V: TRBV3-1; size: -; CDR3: CASSQRTGGAIGEQFF
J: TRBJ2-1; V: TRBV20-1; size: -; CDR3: CSPPPRQAGNEQFF
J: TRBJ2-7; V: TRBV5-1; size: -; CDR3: CASSLMSPGEQYF
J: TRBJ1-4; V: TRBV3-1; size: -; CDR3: CASSQVQARIIF
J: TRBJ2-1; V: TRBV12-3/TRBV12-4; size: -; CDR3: CASSSLGAGGRNEQFF
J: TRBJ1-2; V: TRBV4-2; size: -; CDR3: CASSQGSGPYGYTF
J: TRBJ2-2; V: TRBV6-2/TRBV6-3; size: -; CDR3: CASSSKGLAAYTGELFF
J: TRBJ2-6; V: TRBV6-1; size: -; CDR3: CASRDRGASGANVLTF
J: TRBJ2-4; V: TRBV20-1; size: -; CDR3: CSATGQLLAKNIQYF
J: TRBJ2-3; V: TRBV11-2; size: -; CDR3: CASSLIGGGASDTQYF
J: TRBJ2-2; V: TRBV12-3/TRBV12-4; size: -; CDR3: CASSPGTPNTRELFF